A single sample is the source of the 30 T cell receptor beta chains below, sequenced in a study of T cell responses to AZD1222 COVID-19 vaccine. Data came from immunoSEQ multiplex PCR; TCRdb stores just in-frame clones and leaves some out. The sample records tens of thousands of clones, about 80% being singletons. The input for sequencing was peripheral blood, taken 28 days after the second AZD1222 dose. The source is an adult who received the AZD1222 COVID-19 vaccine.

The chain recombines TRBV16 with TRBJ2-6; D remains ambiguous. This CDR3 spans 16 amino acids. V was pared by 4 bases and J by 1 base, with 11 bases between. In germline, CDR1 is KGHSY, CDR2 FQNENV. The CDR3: CASSPDTQSGANVLTF. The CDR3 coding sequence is TGTGCCAGCAGCCCCGACACACAATCTGGGGCCAACGTCCTGACTTTC.

The chain's CDR3 is CASSLGAGLHYSGNTIYF. The CDR3 nucleotides are TGCGCCAGCAGCTTGGGGGCCGGGCTCCATTACTCTGGAAACACCATATATTTT. The J gene is TRBJ1-3, the V gene TRBV5-1; no clear D. Germline assignment: CDR1 SGHRS and CDR2 YFSETQ. CDR3 size: 18 residues. Trimming stripped 0 bases from V and 0 bases from J, with 16 bases between.

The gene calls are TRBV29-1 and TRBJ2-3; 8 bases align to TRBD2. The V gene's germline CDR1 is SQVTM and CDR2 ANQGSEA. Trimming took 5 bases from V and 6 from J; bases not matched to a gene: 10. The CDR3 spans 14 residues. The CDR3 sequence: CSVRSSGSRDTQYF. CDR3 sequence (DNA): TGCAGCGTTCGATCTAGCGGGTCCCGGGATACGCAGTATTTT.

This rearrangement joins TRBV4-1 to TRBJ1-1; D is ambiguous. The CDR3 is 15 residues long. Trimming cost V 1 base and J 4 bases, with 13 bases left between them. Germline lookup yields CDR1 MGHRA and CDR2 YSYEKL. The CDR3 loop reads CASSQGAGLSTEAFF. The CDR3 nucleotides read TGCGCCAGCAGCCAAGGAGCCGGGCTGAGCACTGAAGCTTTCTTT.

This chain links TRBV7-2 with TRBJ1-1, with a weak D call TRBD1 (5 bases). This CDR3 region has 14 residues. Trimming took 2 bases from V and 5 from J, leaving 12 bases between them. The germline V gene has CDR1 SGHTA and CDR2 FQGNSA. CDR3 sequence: CASSLQHTGTEAFF. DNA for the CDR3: TGTGCCAGCAGCTTACAGCATACAGGTACTGAAGCTTTCTTT.

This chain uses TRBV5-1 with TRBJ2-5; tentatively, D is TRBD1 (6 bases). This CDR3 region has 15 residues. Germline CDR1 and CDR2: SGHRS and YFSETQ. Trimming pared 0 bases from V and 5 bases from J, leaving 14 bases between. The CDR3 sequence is CASSLVAGEMETQYF. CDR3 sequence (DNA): TGCGCCAGCAGCTTGGTAGCAGGGGAGATGGAGACCCAGTACTTC.

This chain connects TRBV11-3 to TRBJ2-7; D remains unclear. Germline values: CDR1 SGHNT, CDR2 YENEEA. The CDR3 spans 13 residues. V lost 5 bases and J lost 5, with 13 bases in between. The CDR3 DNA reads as TGTGCCAGCAGCCCCGAAAATCGGAACGAGCAGTACTTC. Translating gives CASSPENRNEQYF.

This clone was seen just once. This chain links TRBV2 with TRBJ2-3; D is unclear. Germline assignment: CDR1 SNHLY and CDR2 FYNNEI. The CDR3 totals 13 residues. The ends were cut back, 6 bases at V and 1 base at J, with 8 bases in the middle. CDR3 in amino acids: CASRPAGTDTQYF. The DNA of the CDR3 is TGTGCCAGCAGGCCTGCAGGCACAGATACGCAGTATTTT. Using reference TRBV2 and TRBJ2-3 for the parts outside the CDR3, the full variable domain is EPEVTQTPSHQVTQMGQEVILRCVPISNHLYFYWYRQILGQKVEFLVSFYNNEISEKSEIFDDQFSVERPDGSNFTLKIRSTKLEDSAMYFCASRPAGTDTQYFGPGTRLTVL.

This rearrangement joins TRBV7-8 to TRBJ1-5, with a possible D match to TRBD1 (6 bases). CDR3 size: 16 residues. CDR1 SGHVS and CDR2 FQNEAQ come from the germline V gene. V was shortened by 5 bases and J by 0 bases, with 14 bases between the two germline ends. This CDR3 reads CASSPRTDLSNQPQHF. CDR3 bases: TGTGCCAGCAGCCCCCGGACAGACCTTAGCAATCAGCCCCAGCATTTT.

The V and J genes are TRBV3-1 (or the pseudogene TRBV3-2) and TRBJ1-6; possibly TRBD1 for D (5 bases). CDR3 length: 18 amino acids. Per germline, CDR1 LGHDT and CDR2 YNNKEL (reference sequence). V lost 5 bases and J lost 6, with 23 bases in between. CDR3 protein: CASSYSIGAGTTNSPLHF. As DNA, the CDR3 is TGTGCCAGCAGCTACTCCATCGGGGCGGGAACTACTAATTCACCCCTCCACTTT.

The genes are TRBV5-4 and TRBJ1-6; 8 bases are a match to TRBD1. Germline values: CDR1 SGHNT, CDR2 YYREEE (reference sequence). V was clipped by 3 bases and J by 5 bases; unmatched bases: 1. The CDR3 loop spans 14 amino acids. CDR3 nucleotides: TGTGCCAGCAGCTGGGACAGGAATAATTCACCCCTCCACTTT. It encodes CASSWDRNNSPLHF.

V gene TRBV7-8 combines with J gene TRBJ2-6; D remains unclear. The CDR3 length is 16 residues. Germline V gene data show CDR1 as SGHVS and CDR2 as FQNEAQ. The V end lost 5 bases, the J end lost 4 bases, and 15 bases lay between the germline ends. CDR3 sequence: CASSTTLASGANVLTF. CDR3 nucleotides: TGTGCCAGCAGCACCACCTTGGCTTCCGGGGCCAACGTCCTGACTTTC.

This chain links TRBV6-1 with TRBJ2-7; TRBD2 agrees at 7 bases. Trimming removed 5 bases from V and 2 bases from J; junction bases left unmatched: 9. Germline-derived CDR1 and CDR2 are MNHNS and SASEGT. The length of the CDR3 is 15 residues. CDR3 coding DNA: TGTGCCAGCAGTTCTAGTCCAGCGGGGACCTACGAGCAGTACTTC. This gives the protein CASSSSPAGTYEQYF.

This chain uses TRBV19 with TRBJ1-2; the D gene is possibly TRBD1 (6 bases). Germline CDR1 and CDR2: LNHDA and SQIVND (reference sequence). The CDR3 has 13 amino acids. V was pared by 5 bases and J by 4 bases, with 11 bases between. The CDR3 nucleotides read TGTGCCAGTAGTTTTCGGGGGCCCTATGGCTACACCTTC. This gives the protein CASSFRGPYGYTF.

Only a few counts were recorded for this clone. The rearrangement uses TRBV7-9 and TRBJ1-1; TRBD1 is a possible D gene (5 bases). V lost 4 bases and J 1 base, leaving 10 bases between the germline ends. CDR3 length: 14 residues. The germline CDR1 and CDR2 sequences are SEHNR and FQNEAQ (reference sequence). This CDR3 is CASSSWRGNTEAFF. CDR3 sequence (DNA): TGTGCCAGCAGCTCCTGGAGGGGGAACACTGAAGCTTTCTTT. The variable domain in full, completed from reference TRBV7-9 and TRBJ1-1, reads DTGVSQNPRHKITKRGQNVTFRCDPISEHNRLYWYRQTLGQGPEFLTYFQNEAQLEKSRLLSDRFSAERPKGSFSTLEIQRTEQGDSAMYLCASSSWRGNTEAFFGQGTRLTVV.

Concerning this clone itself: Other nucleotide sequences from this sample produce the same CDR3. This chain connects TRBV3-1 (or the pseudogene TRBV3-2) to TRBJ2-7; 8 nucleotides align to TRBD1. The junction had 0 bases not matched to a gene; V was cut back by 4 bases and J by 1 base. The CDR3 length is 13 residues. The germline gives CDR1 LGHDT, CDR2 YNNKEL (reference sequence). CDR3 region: CASSRQGSYEQYF. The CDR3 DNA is TGTGCCAGCAGCCGACAGGGGTCCTACGAGCAGTACTTC.

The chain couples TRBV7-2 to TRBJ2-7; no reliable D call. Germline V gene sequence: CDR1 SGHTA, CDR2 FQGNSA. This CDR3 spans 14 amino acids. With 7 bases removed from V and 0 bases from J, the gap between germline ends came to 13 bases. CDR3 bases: TGTGCCAGCACCCTCTTGCAGAGCTCCTACGAGCAGTACTTC. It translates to CASTLLQSSYEQYF. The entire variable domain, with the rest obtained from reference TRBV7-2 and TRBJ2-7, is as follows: GAGVSQSPSNKVTEKGKDVELRCDPISGHTALYWYRQSLGQGLEFLIYFQGNSAPDKSGLPSDRFSAERTGGSVSTLTIQRTQQEDSAVYLCASTLLQSSYEQYFGPGTRLTVT.

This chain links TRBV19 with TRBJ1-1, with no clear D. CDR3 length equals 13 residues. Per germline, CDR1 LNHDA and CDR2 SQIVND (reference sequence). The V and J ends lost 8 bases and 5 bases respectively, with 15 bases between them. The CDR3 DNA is TGTGCCAGTGGATCTTTTGGAGGGACTGAAGCTTTCTTT. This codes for CASGSFGGTEAFF.

CDR3 region: CASSEGNLGDTQYF. CDR3 sequence (DNA): TGCGCCAGCAGTGAGGGCAACTTGGGAGATACGCAGTATTTT. The V and J genes are TRBV10-1 and TRBJ2-3; no reliable D call. The V gene's germline CDR1 is WNHNN and CDR2 SYGVQD (reference sequence). Between the trimmed V and J ends, which lost 2 bases and 5 bases, there was a span of 11 bases. The CDR3 runs 14 residues.

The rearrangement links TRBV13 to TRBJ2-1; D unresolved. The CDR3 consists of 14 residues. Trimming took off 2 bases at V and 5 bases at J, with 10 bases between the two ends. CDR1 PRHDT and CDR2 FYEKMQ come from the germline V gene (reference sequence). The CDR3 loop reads CASSLTGMHNEQFF. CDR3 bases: TGTGCCAGCAGCTTAACGGGTATGCACAATGAGCAGTTCTTC.

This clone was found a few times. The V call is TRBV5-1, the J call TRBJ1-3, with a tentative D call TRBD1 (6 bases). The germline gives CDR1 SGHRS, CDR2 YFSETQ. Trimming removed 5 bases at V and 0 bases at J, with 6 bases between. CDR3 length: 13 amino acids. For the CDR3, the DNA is TGCGCCAGCAGGGACAGCTCTGGAAACACCATATATTTT. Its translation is CASRDSSGNTIYF.

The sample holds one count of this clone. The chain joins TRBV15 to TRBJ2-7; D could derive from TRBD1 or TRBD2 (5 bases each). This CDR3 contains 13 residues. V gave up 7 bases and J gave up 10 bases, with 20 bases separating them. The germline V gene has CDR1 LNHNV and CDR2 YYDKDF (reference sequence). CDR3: CATTGGQGGDQYF. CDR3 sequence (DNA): TGTGCCACCACGGGCGGGCAGGGCGGTGATCAGTACTTC.

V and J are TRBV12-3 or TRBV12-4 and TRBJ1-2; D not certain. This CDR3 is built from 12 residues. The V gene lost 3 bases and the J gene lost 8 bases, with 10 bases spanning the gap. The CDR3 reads CASSFRLEGYTF. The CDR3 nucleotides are TGTGCCAGCAGTTTCCGTCTAGAGGGCTACACCTTC.

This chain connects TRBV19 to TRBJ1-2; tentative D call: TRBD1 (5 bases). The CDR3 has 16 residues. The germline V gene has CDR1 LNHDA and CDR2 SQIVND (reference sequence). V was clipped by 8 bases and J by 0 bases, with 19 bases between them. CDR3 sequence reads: CASLRQSYLANYGYTF. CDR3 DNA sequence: TGTGCCAGTTTACGACAGTCTTACTTAGCTAACTATGGCTACACCTTC.

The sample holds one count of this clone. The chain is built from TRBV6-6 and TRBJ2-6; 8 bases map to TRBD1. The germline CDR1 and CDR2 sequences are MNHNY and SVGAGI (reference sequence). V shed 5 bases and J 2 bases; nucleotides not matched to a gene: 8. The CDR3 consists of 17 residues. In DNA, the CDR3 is TGTGCCAGCAGTCCAGGCCCAGGGGGCACTGGGGCCAACGTCCTGACTTTC. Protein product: CASSPGPGGTGANVLTF.

The CDR3 DNA sequence: TGTGCCAGCAGCTTCAGTCCGAACACTGAAGCTTTCTTT. It specifies CASSFSPNTEAFF. The chain employs TRBV11-3 and TRBJ1-1; D unclear. V shed 3 bases and J shed 1 base, with 6 bases lying between them. CDR1 is SGHNT and CDR2 is YENEEA in the germline V gene. The CDR3 has 13 residues.

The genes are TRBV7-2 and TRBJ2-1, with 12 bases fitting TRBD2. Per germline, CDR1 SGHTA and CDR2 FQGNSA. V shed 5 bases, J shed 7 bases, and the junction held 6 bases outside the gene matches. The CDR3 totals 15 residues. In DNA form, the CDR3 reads TGTGCCAGCAGCCTCAGGACTAGCGGGGAAAATGAGCAGTTCTTC. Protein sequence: CASSLRTSGENEQFF.

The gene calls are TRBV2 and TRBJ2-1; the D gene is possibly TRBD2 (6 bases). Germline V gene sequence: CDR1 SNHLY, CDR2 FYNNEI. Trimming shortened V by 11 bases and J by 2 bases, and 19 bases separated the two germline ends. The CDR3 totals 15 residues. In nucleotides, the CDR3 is TGTGCCGCGCCGGGGGAACAGAGTCCCTACAATGAGCAGTTCTTC. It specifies CAAPGEQSPYNEQFF.

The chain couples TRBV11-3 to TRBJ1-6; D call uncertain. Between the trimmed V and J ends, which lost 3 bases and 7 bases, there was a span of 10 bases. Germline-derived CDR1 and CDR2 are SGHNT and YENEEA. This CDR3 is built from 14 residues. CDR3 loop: CASSLVRLNSPLHF. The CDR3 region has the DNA TGTGCCAGCAGCTTGGTTCGGTTGAATTCACCCCTCCACTTT.

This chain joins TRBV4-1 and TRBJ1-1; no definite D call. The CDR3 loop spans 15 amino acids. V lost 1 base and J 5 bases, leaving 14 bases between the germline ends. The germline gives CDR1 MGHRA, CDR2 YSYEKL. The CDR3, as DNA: TGCGCCAGCAGCCAAGGAGAAGGGTTTAGGACTGAAGCTTTCTTT. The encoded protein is CASSQGEGFRTEAFF.